These T cell receptor beta chains were read from a single sample in a study of cytomegalovirus exposure and HLA in healthy donors. Measured with immunoSEQ multiplex PCR; TCRdb has only the in-frame clones, and not every one. The sample yields 140,000 or so clones, approximately 80% seen once. The sample taken for sequencing was PBMCs. The receptors derive from a woman between 40 and 55 years old in good health and CMV-seropositive. The CDR3 runs from the conserved cysteine through the conserved F or W. D genes are given only for firm matches. Part of the rows lack a size; the others show once, few, many or a class for expanded clones.

J: TRBJ2-7; size: -; D: TRBD1; V: TRBV28; DNA: TGTGCCAGCAGTTTCCGAGGGGGCGCGCAGTACTTC; CDR3: CASSFRGGAQYF
J: TRBJ2-1; size: -; D: TRBD1; V: TRBV10-2; DNA: TGCGCCAGCAGCCCAGGGGACAGGGGCAATGAGCAGTTCTTC; CDR3: CASSPGDRGNEQFF
J: TRBJ2-5; size: -; D: TRBD2; V: TRBV5-1; DNA: TGCGCCAGCAGTCCGGGACTAGCGGGGGAAGAGACCCAGTACTTC; CDR3: CASSPGLAGEETQYF
J: TRBJ1-5; size: -; D: -; V: TRBV19; DNA: TGTGCCAGTAGTATAGACGCGACAGGAAGGGACCAGCCCCAGCATTTT; CDR3: CASSIDATGRDQPQHF
J: TRBJ1-6; size: -; D: TRBD1; V: TRBV6-6; DNA: TGTGCCAGCAGAGAAACAGGGGATTCACCCCTCCACTTT; CDR3: CASRETGDSPLHF
J: TRBJ1-5; size: -; D: -; V: TRBV7-3; DNA: TGTGCCAGCAGTTTAGATAGAGCGAGGAATCAGCCCCAGCATTTT; CDR3: CASSLDRARNQPQHF
J: TRBJ2-5; size: -; D: -; V: TRBV18; DNA: TGTGCCAGCTCACCGACACAAGAGACCCAGTACTTC; CDR3: CASSPTQETQYF
J: TRBJ2-3; size: few; D: TRBD2; V: TRBV4-3; DNA: TGCGCCAGCAGCCAAGAGGTAGCGGGGAGTAACACAGATACGCAGTATTTT; CDR3: CASSQEVAGSNTDTQYF
J: TRBJ1-1; size: -; D: -; V: TRBV7-9; DNA: TGTGCCAGCAGCTTAGAGGGGGCTGAAGCTTTCTTT; CDR3: CASSLEGAEAFF
J: TRBJ2-1; size: -; D: TRBD1; V: TRBV5-8; DNA: TGTGCCAGCAGCTTGGAGACAGGGGCCTTGAAGAATGAGCAGTTCTTC; CDR3: CASSLETGALKNEQFF
J: TRBJ2-2; size: -; D: -; V: TRBV5-4; DNA: TGTGCCAGCAGCTTGGAACAGGGAAGGACCGGGGAGCTGTTTTTT; CDR3: CASSLEQGRTGELFF
J: TRBJ1-1; size: -; D: TRBD1; V: TRBV6-1; DNA: TGTGCCAGCAGTGGACCTGGACAGGGCGGGGAAGCTTTCTTT; CDR3: CASSGPGQGGEAFF
J: TRBJ1-5; size: -; D: -; V: TRBV27; DNA: TGTGCCAGCAGTTTAACGGGGGGTAGGTTACCCCAGCATTTT; CDR3: CASSLTGGRLPQHF
J: TRBJ2-3; size: -; D: -; V: TRBV9; DNA: TGTGCCAGCAGCGGCCCCCGGGGAGATACGCAGTATTTT; CDR3: CASSGPRGDTQYF
J: TRBJ1-6; size: once; D: -; V: TRBV4-3; DNA: TGCGCCAGCAGCCACTCTTCCCAGGGTTATAATTCACCCCTCCACTTT; CDR3: CASSHSSQGYNSPLHF
J: TRBJ2-7; size: -; D: TRBD1; V: TRBV7-2; DNA: TGTGCCAGCAGTACCACAGGGGGGATCTCCTACGAGCAGTACTTC; CDR3: CASSTTGGISYEQYF
J: TRBJ2-3; size: -; D: -; V: TRBV28; DNA: TGTGCCAGCACTCTGGGCCTCAACACAGATACGCAGTATTTT; CDR3: CASTLGLNTDTQYF
J: TRBJ2-5; size: -; D: TRBD2; V: TRBV5-1; DNA: TGCGCCAGCAGCACGGGACTAGAGGGTTTGTACTTC; CDR3: CASSTGLEGLYF
J: TRBJ1-5; size: once; D: TRBD1; V: TRBV7-9; DNA: TGTGCCAGCAGCTTAGGGGGGACAGTCCAGCCCCAGCATTTT; CDR3: CASSLGGTVQPQHF
J: TRBJ1-4; size: -; D: TRBD1; V: TRBV10-2; DNA: TGCGCCAGCAGTGACCCCCCGGGGCCAGGGGGTGAAAAACTGTTTTTT; CDR3: CASSDPPGPGGEKLFF
J: TRBJ2-2; size: -; D: TRBD2; V: TRBV5-1; DNA: TGCGCCAGCAGCACGAGCGGGAGTCGGACCGGGGAGCTGTTTTTT; CDR3: CASSTSGSRTGELFF
J: TRBJ1-3; size: -; D: -; V: TRBV7-8; DNA: TGTGCCAGCAGCTTAGATCGGTTGCTCTCTGGAAACACCATATATTTT; CDR3: CASSLDRLLSGNTIYF
J: TRBJ2-7; size: -; D: -; V: TRBV27; DNA: TGTGCCAGCAGTACTAGATCCCGCGAGCAGTACTTC; CDR3: CASSTRSREQYF
J: TRBJ2-5; size: once; D: -; V: TRBV7-9; DNA: TGTGCCAGCAGCTATGTATCAGGGACTGTCGGTCAGACCCAGTACTTC; CDR3: CASSYVSGTVGQTQYF
J: TRBJ2-5; size: -; D: TRBD2; V: TRBV29-1; DNA: TGCAGCGTTAAGCGGGGGGGCGGCGAGACCCAGTACTTC; CDR3: CSVKRGGGETQYF
J: TRBJ1-1; size: -; D: -; V: TRBV7-2; DNA: TGTGCCAGCAGCTTGAGAGTTCGAGTTGAAGCTTTCTTT; CDR3: CASSLRVRVEAFF
J: TRBJ2-7; size: -; D: TRBD2; V: TRBV7-6; DNA: TGTGCCAGCAGCCGCGGGAGGAGCTCCTACGAGCAGTACTTC; CDR3: CASSRGRSSYEQYF
J: TRBJ2-7; size: -; D: -; V: TRBV4-2; DNA: TGTGCCAGCAGCCAATCAGCCTACGAGCAGTACTTC; CDR3: CASSQSAYEQYF
J: TRBJ1-3; size: -; D: -; V: TRBV5-8; DNA: TGTGCCAGCAGTCGGGGGTATTCGGGAAACACCATATATTTT; CDR3: CASSRGYSGNTIYF
J: TRBJ2-7; size: -; D: -; V: TRBV29-1; DNA: TGCAGCGTTGTGGAGCCTAGAAGCTCCTACGAGCAGTACTTC; CDR3: CSVVEPRSSYEQYF
J: TRBJ2-7; size: -; D: -; V: TRBV19; DNA: TGTGCCAGTAGTATAGACGTCCGGGTTCTAGACGAGCAGTACTTC; CDR3: CASSIDVRVLDEQYF
J: TRBJ2-2; size: -; D: TRBD2; V: TRBV19; DNA: TGTGCCAGTAGTACTACGACTAGCGGGGGGCCCGGGGAGCTGTTTTTT; CDR3: CASSTTTSGGPGELFF
J: TRBJ1-2; size: few; D: -; V: TRBV28; DNA: TGTGCCAGCAGCCCCACAGGGCCCCTTAACTATGGCTACACCTTC; CDR3: CASSPTGPLNYGYTF
J: TRBJ1-1; size: -; D: -; V: TRBV28; DNA: TGTGCCAGCAGCCTACCGAACAGGGCCTACTCAAGTGCTTTCTTT; CDR3: CASSLPNRAYSSAFF
J: TRBJ2-2; size: -; D: TRBD2; V: TRBV14; DNA: TGTGCCAGCAGCCAAGCGTTCGCCGGGAGGGCCGCCGGGGAGCTGTTTTTT; CDR3: CASSQAFAGRAAGELFF
J: TRBJ2-5; size: -; D: TRBD2; V: TRBV2; DNA: TGTGCCAGCAGTGAAGGGCCATGGAGCGGGGGGCCCCAAGAGACCCAGTACTTC; CDR3: CASSEGPWSGGPQETQYF
J: TRBJ2-2; size: -; D: -; V: TRBV11-3; DNA: TGTGCCAGCAGCTCGGACAATGTGCTGTTTTTT; CDR3: CASSSDNVLFF
J: TRBJ2-7; size: once; D: -; V: TRBV20-1; DNA: TGCAGTCTTTCAAACGCTAGGGAGCAGTACTTC; CDR3: CSLSNAREQYF
J: TRBJ1-5; size: -; D: -; V: TRBV27; DNA: TGTGCCAGCAGTCCACAGAACCCTAGACCCGGGAATAGCAATCAGCCCCAGCATTTT; CDR3: CASSPQNPRPGNSNQPQHF
J: TRBJ2-7; size: -; D: -; V: TRBV5-1; DNA: TGCGCCAGCAGCGTGGAGCCTGGGCAGTACTTC; CDR3: CASSVEPGQYF
J: TRBJ2-3; size: -; D: TRBD1; V: TRBV6-5; DNA: TGTGCCAGCAGCGGGACAGTTAGCACAGATACGCAGTATTTT; CDR3: CASSGTVSTDTQYF
J: TRBJ2-1; size: -; D: TRBD2; V: TRBV7-6; DNA: TGTGCCAGCAGCTTCCGAATGGCGGGAGAGAATGAGCAGTTCTTC; CDR3: CASSFRMAGENEQFF
J: TRBJ2-1; size: few; D: TRBD2; V: TRBV19; DNA: TGTGCCAGTAGTATCCTTACTAGCGGGGGCTACAATGAGCAGTTCTTC; CDR3: CASSILTSGGYNEQFF
J: TRBJ1-1; size: once; D: -; V: TRBV30; DNA: TGTGCCTGGAGTGCCAGAGAAGCTTTCTTT; CDR3: CAWSAREAFF
J: TRBJ2-1; size: -; D: -; V: TRBV2; DNA: TGTGCCAGCAGTGAAAGGCCCTCTAGTGAGCAGTTCTTC; CDR3: CASSERPSSEQFF
J: TRBJ2-5; size: few; D: -; V: TRBV2; DNA: TGTGCCAGCAGTGAAGCTTTCAGCAGGGGTGGGGCCCAGTACTTC; CDR3: CASSEAFSRGGAQYF
J: TRBJ2-1; size: -; D: TRBD2; V: TRBV19; DNA: TGTGCCAGTAGTATTCGGCGGGAGCTTGAGCAGTTCTTC; CDR3: CASSIRRELEQFF
J: TRBJ2-2; size: -; D: TRBD2; V: TRBV6-1; DNA: TGTGCCAGCACCAAAGCGGGAAACACCGGGGAGCTGTTTTTT; CDR3: CASTKAGNTGELFF